One and the same sample provided the 25 T cell receptor beta chains below, sequenced in a study of T-cell memory formation after mild COVID-19. In TCRdb, the 5' RACE reads were re-called with MiXCR into one record per CDR3 protein. Altogether fewer than 400,000 distinct CDR3 sequences are present, 13% being singletons, with the ten largest covering around 21%. Sequencing was carried out using PBMCs or a T cell subset sorted from them (not recorded which). Receptors were obtained from a man aged 18 to 29 who had mild COVID-19 (a few samples of this study predate the infection). Cell type and time point are not known.

There are a few counts of this clonotype. J is TRBJ2-5 and V is TRBV12-3 or TRBV12-4; D uncertain. The CDR3 has 13 residues. V lost 8 bases to trimming and J lost 6 bases, with 16 bases between them. The CDR3 region is CASERSRYQTQYF. In DNA form, the CDR3 reads TGTGCCAGCGAACGCAGCCGTTATCAGACCCAGTACTTC.

This clonotype was recorded a few times. V is TRBV12-3 or TRBV12-4 and J is TRBJ2-5, with D maybe TRBD2 (6 bases). V was cut by 3 bases and J by 5 bases, with 10 bases left in between. The CDR3 extends over 13 amino acids. The CDR3 region is CASSLLLAETQYF. CDR3 coding DNA: TGTGCCAGCAGTTTGTTGCTAGCGGAGACCCAGTACTTC.

J is TRBJ2-1 and V is TRBV20-1; 9 nucleotides agree with TRBD2. The CDR3 runs 15 residues. Germline CDR1 DFQATT, CDR2 SNEGSKA (reference sequence). CDR3 in DNA: TGCAGCGCCCGGCGGGGGGGACTAGCCTACAATGAGCAGTTCTTC. Its translation is CSARRGGLAYNEQFF.

The chain joins TRBV4-2 to TRBJ2-1, with 10 bases lining up with TRBD2. CDR3 size: 15 residues. Germline lookup yields CDR1 LGHNA and CDR2 YNFKEQ. V trimming: 4 bases; J trimming: 4 bases; junction bases outside the gene matches: 4. This chain's CDR3 is CASSRGTSEYNEQFF. CDR3 DNA sequence: TGTGCCAGCAGCCGCGGGACTAGCGAGTACAATGAGCAGTTCTTC.

The chain couples TRBV18 to TRBJ1-3; D unclear. CDR1 KGHSH and CDR2 LQKENI come from the germline V gene. The CDR3 covers 13 residues. V lost 3 bases, J lost 1 base, and 4 bases lay in between. The CDR3 coding sequence is TGTGCCAGCTCACCGGCGTCTGGAAACACCATATATTTT. This encodes CASSPASGNTIYF.

This clonotype was recorded a few times. The V call is TRBV4-1, the J call TRBJ1-1; D unclear. This CDR3 contains 19 residues. Germline-derived CDR1 and CDR2 are MGHRA and YSYEKL. Trimming removed 3 bases at V and 1 base at J, with 24 bases between. For the CDR3, the DNA is TGCGCCAGCAGCCAGACCCCCCCAGGTGTTACGGGGAAGAACACTGAAGCTTTCTTT. Protein product: CASSQTPPGVTGKNTEAFF.

The sample holds a few counts of this clonotype. The V and J genes are TRBV5-1 and TRBJ2-5, with 7 positions matching TRBD1. Looked up from germline, CDR1 is SGHRS and CDR2 is YFSETQ. Losses at the gene ends were 3 bases for V and 7 bases for J; bases not matched to a gene: 12. The CDR3 loop spans 15 amino acids. CDR3 protein: CASSWNGQARWTQYF. CDR3 sequence (DNA): TGCGCCAGCAGCTGGAATGGACAGGCAAGGTGGACCCAGTACTTC.

The rearrangement joins TRBV13 to TRBJ1-5; D gene unclear. This CDR3 is 12 amino acids long. With 5 bases removed from V and 2 bases from J, the gap between germline ends came to 4 bases. Germline V gene sequence: CDR1 PRHDT, CDR2 FYEKMQ (reference sequence). CDR3 amino acids: CASSTRNQPQHF. The CDR3 DNA follows: TGTGCCAGCAGCACCCGCAATCAGCCCCAGCATTTT.

This clonotype turned up a few times. The V and J genes are TRBV20-1 and TRBJ2-5; 8 bases align to TRBD2. The CDR3 is 18 residues long. Germline trimming cut 0 bases from V and 1 base from J; bases unmatched to any gene: 13. The germline V gene has CDR1 DFQATT and CDR2 SNEGSKA (reference sequence). This CDR3 is CSARDPIFTLAAQETQYF. The CDR3 region has the DNA TGCAGTGCTAGAGATCCCATCTTTACACTAGCGGCCCAAGAGACCCAGTACTTC.

There are a few counts of this clonotype. V is TRBV20-1 and J is TRBJ2-7; 8 nucleotides line up with TRBD1. Trimming cost V 3 bases and J 6 bases; bases outside gene matches: 1. Germline loops: CDR1 DFQATT, CDR2 SNEGSKA (reference sequence). The CDR3 sequence is 11 residues long. CDR3 region: CSARDRAEQYF. As DNA, the CDR3 is TGCAGTGCTAGGGACAGGGCCGAGCAGTACTTC.

This clonotype was recorded a few times. The CDR3 region has the DNA TGCGCCAGCAGCCAAGATCGGGACAGGGAGTTCACCGGGGAGCTGTTTTTT. It specifies CASSQDRDREFTGELFF. V is TRBV4-3 and J is TRBJ2-2, with 9 nucleotides matching TRBD1. The germline V gene has CDR1 LGHNA and CDR2 YSLEER. Losses at the gene ends were 0 bases for V and 4 bases for J; bases not matched to a gene: 6. The CDR3 has 17 amino acids.

The chain couples TRBV5-6 to TRBJ2-7, with TRBD1 as a possible D gene (5 bases). In germline, CDR1 is SGHDT, CDR2 YYEEEE. The CDR3 runs to 14 residues. V lost 1 base and J lost 1, with 9 bases in between. CDR3 sequence reads: CASSLKGPSYEQYF. The CDR3 coding sequence is TGTGCCAGCAGCTTGAAGGGGCCGTCCTACGAGCAGTACTTC. Based on the CDR3 plus reference TRBV5-6 and TRBJ2-7, the full variable domain is DAGVTQSPTHLIKTRGQQVTLRCSPKSGHDTVSWYQQALGQGPQFIFQYYEEEERQRGNFPDRFSGHQFPNYSSELNVNALLLGDSALYLCASSLKGPSYEQYFGPGTRLTVT.

This clonotype came up a few times. The rearrangement joins TRBV27 to TRBJ2-3, with D possibly TRBD1 on 6 matching bases. Trimming took off 5 bases at V and 2 bases at J, with 8 bases between the two ends. From germline, CDR1 is MNHEY and CDR2 SMNVEV (reference sequence). CDR3 length equals 13 residues. This CDR3 reads CASSDRYTDTQYF. The CDR3 region has the DNA TGTGCCAGCAGTGACAGGTACACAGATACGCAGTATTTT.

This clonotype occurred a few times. The DNA of the CDR3 is TGCAGCGTTGATCCCGTAATGGGCAATGAGCAGTTCTTC. Its protein is CSVDPVMGNEQFF. The chain has TRBV29-1 and TRBJ2-1; D gene uncertain. The CDR3 is 13 amino acids. Germline lookup yields CDR1 SQVTM and CDR2 ANQGSEA. Trimming took off 3 bases at V and 6 bases at J, with 12 bases between the two ends.

The J gene is TRBJ2-3, the V gene TRBV29-1, with a tentative D call TRBD2 (7 bases). The germline V and J ends were trimmed by 0 bases and 4 bases, with 23 bases remaining between them. The CDR3 is made up of 18 amino acids. The germline V gene has CDR1 SQVTM and CDR2 ANQGSEA. The CDR3 spells CSVEDWGGGHSASDTQYF. The CDR3 nucleotides are TGCAGCGTTGAAGATTGGGGCGGGGGACATAGCGCATCAGATACGCAGTATTTT.

The chain combines TRBV7-9 with TRBJ2-7; weak D call: TRBD1 (5 bases). Germline V gene sequence: CDR1 SEHNR, CDR2 FQNEAQ (reference sequence). The CDR3 sequence is 15 residues long. V lost 5 bases and J 0 bases, leaving 14 bases between the germline ends. The CDR3 DNA reads TGTGCCAGCAGCCCTCCTCAGGGTTTCTCCTACGAGCAGTACTTC. Translating it yields CASSPPQGFSYEQYF.

V usage is TRBV5-4 and J usage is TRBJ2-3, with D possibly TRBD1 on 6 matching bases. The CDR3 runs 14 residues. Germline CDR1 reads SGHNT; CDR2 reads YYREEE (reference sequence). The V gene lost 10 bases and the J gene lost 3 bases, with 18 bases spanning the gap. DNA of the CDR3: TGTGCCGGACTGCGAGGGGGTGTTACAGATACGCAGTATTTT. This codes for CAGLRGGVTDTQYF.

The chain recombines TRBV7-9 with TRBJ2-1; D is unclear. Germline V gene data show CDR1 as SEHNR and CDR2 as FQNEAQ (reference sequence). The CDR3 runs 15 residues. V was trimmed by 5 bases and J by 0 bases, leaving 11 bases between them. CDR3 in amino acids: CASSRTLTSYNEQFF. The CDR3 coding sequence is TGTGCCAGCAGCAGGACCCTTACCTCCTACAATGAGCAGTTCTTC.

V is TRBV11-2 and J is TRBJ2-7; 9 bases line up with TRBD1. Losses at the gene ends were 5 bases for V and 5 bases for J; bases not matched to a gene: 7. This CDR3 comprises 14 residues. Germline loops: CDR1 SGHAT, CDR2 FQNNGV. CDR3 sequence: CASSHLGTGNEQYF. DNA for the CDR3: TGTGCCAGCAGCCATTTAGGGACAGGGAACGAGCAGTACTTC.

The CDR3 DNA sequence: TGTGCCAGCATTAACGGGGGGGCGGAGACCCAGTACTTC. Encoded protein: CASINGGAETQYF. The chain recombines TRBV11-2 with TRBJ2-5; 8 bases agree with TRBD2. Germline values: CDR1 SGHAT, CDR2 FQNNGV. CDR3 size: 13 residues. J gave up 5 bases and V 7 bases, and 6 bases lay outside the gene matches.

The chain joins TRBV18 to TRBJ2-7; 9 nucleotides align to TRBD1. The V gene's germline CDR1 is KGHSH and CDR2 LQKENI. Trimming removed 6 bases from V and 2 bases from J; junction bases left unmatched: 8. CDR3 size: 15 residues. Here the CDR3 DNA reads TGTGCCAGCTCGGAAGGGACAGGGTGGACCTACGAGCAGTACTTC. Encoded protein: CASSEGTGWTYEQYF.

This clonotype was seen many times. This chain connects TRBV9 to TRBJ1-5, with TRBD1 matching 8 bases. Unmatched junction bases numbered 5, after V lost 3 bases and J lost 3 bases. The germline V gene has CDR1 SGDLS and CDR2 YYNGEE. This CDR3 contains 15 residues. As DNA, the CDR3 is TGTGCCAGCAGCGGGGGGACAGGTTTCAATCAGCCCCAGCATTTT. Its protein is CASSGGTGFNQPQHF.

This chain joins TRBV18 and TRBJ1-6; D may be TRBD1 (5 bases). The CDR3 is made up of 15 amino acids. Germline V gene data show CDR1 as KGHSH and CDR2 as LQKENI. Trimming pared 0 bases from V and 7 bases from J, leaving 10 bases between. The CDR3 is CASSPPQGVNSPLHF. CDR3 nucleotide sequence: TGTGCCAGCTCACCACCTCAGGGAGTCAATTCACCCCTCCACTTT.

J is TRBJ2-1 and V is TRBV12-3 or TRBV12-4; 9 nucleotides agree with TRBD2. V shed 4 bases, J shed 6 bases, and the junction held 13 bases outside the gene matches. CDR3 length: 17 residues. CDR3 amino acids: CASSWRVAGGPRNEQFF. The DNA of the CDR3 is TGTGCCAGCAGTTGGCGGGTGGCGGGGGGGCCTCGCAATGAGCAGTTCTTC.

This clonotype has just a few counts. The chain has TRBV7-3 and TRBJ2-3; TRBD2 matches 9 bases. Germline-derived CDR1 and CDR2 are SGHTA and FQGTGA. The CDR3 covers 16 residues. The V segment lost 3 bases and the J segment 6 bases; nucleotides outside the gene matches: 10. The CDR3 spells CASSLLAGPVGDTQYF. The CDR3 bases are TGTGCCAGCAGCTTGCTAGCGGGACCCGTGGGGGATACGCAGTATTTT.